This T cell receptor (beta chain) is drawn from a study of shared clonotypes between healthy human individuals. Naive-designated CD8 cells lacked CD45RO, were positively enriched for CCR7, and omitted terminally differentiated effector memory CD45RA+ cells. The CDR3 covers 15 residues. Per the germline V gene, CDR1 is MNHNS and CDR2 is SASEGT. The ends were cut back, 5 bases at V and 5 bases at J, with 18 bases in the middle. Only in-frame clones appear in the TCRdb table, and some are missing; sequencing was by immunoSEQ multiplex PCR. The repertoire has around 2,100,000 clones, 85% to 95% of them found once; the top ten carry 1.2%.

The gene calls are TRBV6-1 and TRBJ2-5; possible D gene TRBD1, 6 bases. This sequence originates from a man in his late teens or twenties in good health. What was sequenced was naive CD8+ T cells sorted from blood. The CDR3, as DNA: TGTGCCAGCAGTCAGGGAATGGGGGCGGCCGAGACCCAGTACTTC. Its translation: CASSQGMGAAETQYF.